What follows are 31 T cell receptor beta chains derived from one specimen sequenced in a study of blood T cell repertoires in COVID-19. Produced via immunoSEQ multiplex PCR; TCRdb's table is partial and in-frame only. The table lists roughly 260,000 clones, about nine tenths of them singletons. Specimen: PBMCs or T cells enriched from blood (not recorded which). All receptors come from a woman aged 25 to 39 with acute COVID-19.

This sequence joins TRBV2 and TRBJ1-5, with 8 nucleotides matching TRBD1. V lost 8 bases to trimming and J lost 5 bases; unmatched junction nucleotides: 8. The CDR3 is 14 amino acids. The germline V gene has CDR1 SNHLY and CDR2 FYNNEI. CDR3 coding DNA: TGTGCCAGCGCAAGGACAGGGATGGATCAGCCCCAGCATTTT. Amino acids: CASARTGMDQPQHF.

J is TRBJ1-5 and V is TRBV18; D remains unclear. This CDR3 region has 16 residues. The V gene's germline CDR1 is KGHSH and CDR2 LQKENI. V lost 6 bases and J lost 4, with 19 bases in between. The DNA for the CDR3 is TGTGCCAGCTCGTCAGCTCCTGATAGCTTGAATCAGCCCCAGCATTTT. This translates into CASSSAPDSLNQPQHF.

This clone appeared once. The CDR3 DNA sequence: TGTGCCAGTAGTAACCCCTGGACAGGGGGCATCACTGAAGCTTTCTTT. Translation gives CASSNPWTGGITEAFF. This chain joins TRBV19 and TRBJ1-1; 11 positions agree with TRBD1. The CDR3 spans 16 residues. Germline V gives CDR1 LNHDA, CDR2 SQIVND (reference sequence). V dropped 4 bases and J dropped 4; count of bases not matched to a gene: 8.

The V call is TRBV4-3, the J call TRBJ1-1; the match to TRBD1 covers 7 bases. Trimming removed 4 bases from V and 1 base from J; junction bases left unmatched: 6. Germline V gene data show CDR1 as LGHNA and CDR2 as YSLEER. The CDR3 runs 15 residues. CDR3 sequence: CASSRRGIGNTEAFF. As DNA, the CDR3 is TGCGCCAGCAGCCGCAGGGGGATCGGGAACACTGAAGCTTTCTTT.

The chain is built from TRBV20-1 and TRBJ2-1; TRBD2 agrees at 8 bases. The CDR3 extends over 11 amino acids. The trim removed 6 bases at V and 11 bases at J, leaving 6 bases unmatched. Germline V gene lookup returns CDR1 DFQATT and CDR2 SNEGSKA (reference sequence). CDR3 DNA sequence: TGCAGTGCACTTCTAGCGGGCCAGCAGTTCTTC. It is translated as CSALLAGQQFF.

The V call is TRBV19, the J call TRBJ2-7, with 10 bases lining up with TRBD2. V lost 8 bases and J lost 4; bases outside the gene matches: 5. Germline V lookup: CDR1 LNHDA, CDR2 SQIVND (reference sequence). This CDR3 has 13 amino acids. The CDR3 coding sequence is TGTGCCAGTGGCACTAGCGGGGAGTACGAGCAGTACTTC. The encoded protein is CASGTSGEYEQYF.

V and J are TRBV5-5 and TRBJ2-7; D may be TRBD1 (5 bases). Germline V gene sequence: CDR1 SGHKS, CDR2 YYEKEE (reference sequence). The CDR3 is 18 residues long. V gave up 0 bases and J gave up 1 base, with 20 bases separating them. The CDR3 is CASSLDRLTRGPSYEQYF. DNA for the CDR3: TGTGCCAGCAGCTTGGACCGACTTACAAGGGGCCCTTCCTACGAGCAGTACTTC.

The rearrangement links TRBV6-1 to TRBJ2-7; D is ambiguous. The CDR3 spans 12 residues. V dropped 3 bases and J dropped 2 bases, with 5 bases sitting between them. CDR1 is MNHNS and CDR2 is SASEGT in the germline V gene. For the CDR3, the DNA is TGTGCCAGCAGTGAGTTAACCTACGAGCAGTACTTC. As protein: CASSELTYEQYF.

V usage is TRBV11-2 and J usage is TRBJ1-4; D is perhaps TRBD1 (5 bases). Trimming removed 1 base from V and 6 bases from J, with 9 bases in between. Germline V gene lookup returns CDR1 SGHAT and CDR2 FQNNGV. There are 14 residues in the CDR3. The CDR3 sequence: CASSLGQGDEKLFF. The CDR3 DNA follows: TGTGCCAGCAGCTTAGGGCAGGGCGATGAAAAACTGTTTTTT.

The chain has TRBV7-2 and TRBJ1-2; D is undetermined. Trimming took 2 bases from V and 8 from J, leaving 24 bases between them. Germline V gene data show CDR1 as SGHTA and CDR2 as FQGNSA. The CDR3 totals 17 residues. In nucleotides, the CDR3 is TGTGCCAGCAGCTTATGGTTCACGGCGGAGTCTTCGGGGGGCTACACCTTC. It is translated as CASSLWFTAESSGGYTF.

This clone appeared once. The V and J genes are TRBV28 and TRBJ2-3; 8 bases align to TRBD2. Germline V lookup: CDR1 MDHEN, CDR2 SYDVKM. V dropped 2 bases and J dropped 1; count of bases not matched to a gene: 2. The CDR3 runs 15 residues. CDR3 coding DNA: TGTGCCAGCAGTTTACCACTAGCGGGCACAGATACGCAGTATTTT. It is translated as CASSLPLAGTDTQYF. Using reference TRBV28 and TRBJ2-3 for the parts outside the CDR3, the full variable domain is DVKVTQSSRYLVKRTGEKVFLECVQDMDHENMFWYRQDPGLGLRLIYFSYDVKMKEKGDIPEGYSVSREKKERFSLILESASTNQTSMYLCASSLPLAGTDTQYFGPGTRLTVL.

The chain links TRBV5-6 to TRBJ2-7; 13 bases map to TRBD2. The trim removed 3 bases at V and 3 bases at J, leaving 3 bases unmatched. The CDR3 extends over 15 amino acids. Germline V gives CDR1 SGHDT, CDR2 YYEEEE. Here the CDR3 DNA reads TGTGCCAGCAGCTCCGGGACTAGCGGGATCTACGAGCAGTACTTC. It encodes CASSSGTSGIYEQYF.

This clone was seen once. The J gene is TRBJ2-1, the V gene TRBV11-2, with 9 positions matching TRBD2. Trimming at V came to 1 base and at J to 1 base, leaving 5 bases not matched to a gene. Germline values: CDR1 SGHAT, CDR2 FQNNGV. This CDR3 region has 17 residues. CDR3 DNA sequence: TGTGCCAGCAGCTTAGGCTACAGCGGGGGGTCCTACAATGAGCAGTTCTTC. Translated: CASSLGYSGGSYNEQFF. Together with reference TRBV11-2 and TRBJ2-1, the CDR3 gives the full variable domain: EAGVAQSPRYKIIEKRQSVAFWCNPISGHATLYWYQQILGQGPKLLIQFQNNGVVDDSQLPKDRFSAERLKGVDSTLKIQPAKLEDSAVYLCASSLGYSGGSYNEQFFGPGTRLTVL.

V usage is TRBV30 and J usage is TRBJ1-2; tentatively, D is TRBD1 (5 bases). CDR1 is GTSNPN, CDR2 SVGIG, per germline (reference sequence). V lost 4 bases to trimming and J lost 2 bases, with 8 bases between them. The CDR3 is 12 residues long. CDR3 sequence: CAWKGANYGYTF. DNA of the CDR3: TGTGCCTGGAAAGGGGCCAACTATGGCTACACCTTC. The entire variable domain, with the rest obtained from reference TRBV30 and TRBJ1-2, is as follows: SQTIHQWPATLVQPVGSPLSLECTVEGTSNPNLYWYRQAAGRGLQLLFYSVGIGQISSEVPQNLSASRPQDRQFILSSKKLLLSDSGFYLCAWKGANYGYTFGSGTRLTVV.

V is TRBV14 and J is TRBJ2-2; the D gene is possibly TRBD1 (5 bases). V was pared by 2 bases and J by 6 bases, with 7 bases between. CDR3 length: 13 residues. Germline loops: CDR1 SGHDN, CDR2 FVKESK. The CDR3 region has the DNA TGTGCCAGCAGCCAACAGGGTCCCGGGGAGCTGTTTTTT. It yields the protein CASSQQGPGELFF.

This clone turned up a few times. The V call is TRBV19, the J call TRBJ1-2, with 7 bases aligning to TRBD1. Germline CDR1 reads LNHDA; CDR2 reads SQIVND (reference sequence). V shed 5 bases, J shed 6 bases, and the junction held 18 bases outside the gene matches. The length of the CDR3 is 17 residues. The CDR3 loop reads CASSYTGTAFPYDGYTF. Here the CDR3 DNA reads TGTGCCAGTAGTTATACCGGGACAGCTTTTCCCTACGATGGCTACACCTTC.

This clone has only a few counts. The chain couples TRBV7-9 to TRBJ1-2, with a tentative D call TRBD1 (6 bases). The CDR3 covers 13 residues. The V gene's germline CDR1 is SEHNR and CDR2 FQNEAQ (reference sequence). V gave up 5 bases and J gave up 5 bases, with 12 bases separating them. The CDR3 DNA is TGTGCCAGCAGCCCCACTACAGGGTATGGCTACACCTTC. Its translation is CASSPTTGYGYTF.

The chain has TRBV5-5 and TRBJ1-5; 8 bases are a match to TRBD1. CDR3 size: 13 residues. Germline lookup yields CDR1 SGHKS and CDR2 YYEKEE (reference sequence). Losses at the gene ends were 4 bases for V and 6 bases for J; bases not matched to a gene: 3. DNA for the CDR3: TGTGCCAGCAGCCGGACAGGGATTCAGCCCCAGCATTTT. Its translation is CASSRTGIQPQHF.

The genes are TRBV5-1 and TRBJ2-2; maybe TRBD1 (5 bases). V lost 0 bases, J lost 4 bases, and 10 bases lay in between. CDR1 is SGHRS, CDR2 YFSETQ, per germline. The CDR3 length is 15 residues. CDR3 amino acids: CASSLEGVATGELFF. CDR3 DNA sequence: TGCGCCAGCAGCTTGGAAGGGGTGGCCACCGGGGAGCTGTTTTTT. Full variable domain (outside the CDR3, taken from reference TRBV5-1 and TRBJ2-2): KAGVTQTPRYLIKTRGQQVTLSCSPISGHRSVSWYQQTPGQGLQFLFEYFSETQRNKGNFPGRFSGRQFSNSRSEMNVSTLELGDSALYLCASSLEGVATGELFFGEGSRLTVL.

V usage is TRBV4-1 and J usage is TRBJ1-4; 9 nucleotides align to TRBD1. Germline trimming cut 0 bases from V and 8 bases from J; bases unmatched to any gene: 4. Germline V gene data show CDR1 as MGHRA and CDR2 as YSYEKL. There are 15 residues in the CDR3. The CDR3 here is CASSQDVGQGEKLFF. The CDR3 region has the DNA TGCGCCAGCAGCCAAGATGTAGGACAGGGGGAAAAACTGTTTTTT.

V is TRBV19 and J is TRBJ2-2, with 7 bases identical to TRBD2. CDR1 and CDR2 (germline): LNHDA, SQIVND (reference sequence). The V gene end was trimmed by 7 bases and the J gene end by 4 bases; junction bases not matched to a gene: 9. This CDR3 spans 15 amino acids. CDR3: CASNPSGGSTGELFF. CDR3 nucleotides: TGTGCCAGTAATCCCTCGGGGGGAAGCACCGGGGAGCTGTTTTTT.

This sequence joins TRBV13 and TRBJ1-1; D is ambiguous. V lost 4 bases, J lost 5 bases, and 20 bases lay in between. Germline V gene sequence: CDR1 PRHDT, CDR2 FYEKMQ (reference sequence). The CDR3 spans 16 residues. CDR3 loop: CASSSTREGGRTEAFF. CDR3 DNA sequence: TGTGCCAGCAGCTCCACGAGGGAAGGTGGGAGGACTGAAGCTTTCTTT.

The J gene is TRBJ1-1, the V gene TRBV5-1; 8 nucleotides match TRBD1. Germline V gives CDR1 SGHRS, CDR2 YFSETQ. The CDR3 has 15 residues. With 0 bases clipped from V and 10 bases from J, the junction kept 11 bases outside the gene matches. The DNA for the CDR3 is TGCGCCAGCAGCTTGGCCTTTAGTGGACAGGGTCGAGCTTTCTTT. Translated, it gives CASSLAFSGQGRAFF.

The count of this clone is one. The chain uses TRBV5-1 and TRBJ2-6; D is possibly TRBD2 (6 bases). Trimming removed 6 bases from V and 0 bases from J, with 13 bases in between. Germline V gene data show CDR1 as SGHRS and CDR2 as YFSETQ. CDR3 length: 16 amino acids. The chain's CDR3 is CASTSYGGSGANVLTF. CDR3 nucleotide sequence: TGCGCCAGCACCTCATACGGGGGCTCTGGGGCCAACGTCCTGACTTTC.

The CDR3 coding sequence is TGTGCCAGCAGCCAAGTGGACAATCGTTCACCCCTCCACTTT. Its translation: CASSQVDNRSPLHF. V and J are TRBV3-1 (or the pseudogene TRBV3-2) and TRBJ1-6, with TRBD1 as a possible D gene (5 bases). CDR3 length equals 14 residues. CDR1 and CDR2 from the germline V gene are LGHDT and YNNKEL (reference sequence). The germline V and J ends were trimmed by 1 base and 9 bases, with 10 bases remaining between them.

The rearrangement uses TRBV5-1 and TRBJ2-5; D possibly uses TRBD1 or TRBD2 (5 bases each). This CDR3 comprises 15 residues. The V and J ends lost 7 bases and 4 bases respectively, with 20 bases between them. Looked up from germline, CDR1 is SGHRS and CDR2 is YFSETQ. CDR3: CASRLGPLGGETQYF. The CDR3 nucleotides read TGCGCCAGCCGCCTGGGACCTCTTGGAGGAGAGACCCAGTACTTC.

This clone has just a few counts. The chain employs TRBV5-6 and TRBJ2-7; 8 nucleotides match TRBD1. V shed 0 bases and J 1 base; nucleotides not matched to a gene: 9. Germline V gene sequence: CDR1 SGHDT, CDR2 YYEEEE. CDR3 length equals 17 residues. In nucleotides, the CDR3 is TGTGCCAGCAGCTTGGGTGACAGGGGATATTCGTCCTACGAGCAGTACTTC. As protein: CASSLGDRGYSSYEQYF.

Here the CDR3 reads CASSSRGDNEQFF. The CDR3 coding sequence is TGTGCCAGCAGTTCGCGGGGGGACAATGAGCAGTTCTTC. This chain joins TRBV6-2 or TRBV6-3 and TRBJ2-1, with TRBD2 matching 8 bases. The CDR3 has 13 residues. Germline V lookup: CDR1 MNHEY, CDR2 SVGEGT. J was trimmed by 5 bases and V by 4 bases; bases with no gene match: 1.

The V gene is TRBV28, the J gene TRBJ2-3, with D unclear. There are 15 residues in the CDR3. Between the trimmed V and J ends, which lost 6 bases and 0 bases, there was a span of 13 bases. Germline CDR1 and CDR2: MDHEN and SYDVKM. In DNA, the CDR3 is TGTGCCAGCAGCACGCACATCCAGAGCACAGATACGCAGTATTTT. As protein: CASSTHIQSTDTQYF.

This chain links TRBV20-1 with TRBJ1-2; 7 nucleotides align to TRBD1. Germline V lookup: CDR1 DFQATT, CDR2 SNEGSKA (reference sequence). The CDR3 loop spans 10 amino acids. CDR3 loop: CTTGDYGYTF. CDR3 nucleotides: TGCACTACAGGGGACTATGGCTACACCTTC.

V gene TRBV6-6 combines with J gene TRBJ1-2; the D is unclear. V was trimmed by 4 bases and J by 0 bases, leaving 6 bases between them. The V gene's germline CDR1 is MNHNY and CDR2 SVGAGI (reference sequence). This CDR3 has 13 residues. The CDR3 spells CASSSIANYGYTF. As DNA, the CDR3 is TGTGCCAGCAGTTCTATAGCTAACTATGGCTACACCTTC.